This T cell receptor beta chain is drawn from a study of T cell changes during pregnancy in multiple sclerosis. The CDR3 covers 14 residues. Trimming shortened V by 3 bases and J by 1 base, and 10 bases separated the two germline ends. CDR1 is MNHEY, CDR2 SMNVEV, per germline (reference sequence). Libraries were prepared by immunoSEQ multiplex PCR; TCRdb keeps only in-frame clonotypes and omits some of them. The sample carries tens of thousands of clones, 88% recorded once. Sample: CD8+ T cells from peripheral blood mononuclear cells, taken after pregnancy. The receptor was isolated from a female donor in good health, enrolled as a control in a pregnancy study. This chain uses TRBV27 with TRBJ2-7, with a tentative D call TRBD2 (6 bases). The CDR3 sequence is CASSLGTESYEQYF. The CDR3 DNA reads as TGTGCCAGCAGTTTGGGGACTGAGTCCTACGAGCAGTACTTC.